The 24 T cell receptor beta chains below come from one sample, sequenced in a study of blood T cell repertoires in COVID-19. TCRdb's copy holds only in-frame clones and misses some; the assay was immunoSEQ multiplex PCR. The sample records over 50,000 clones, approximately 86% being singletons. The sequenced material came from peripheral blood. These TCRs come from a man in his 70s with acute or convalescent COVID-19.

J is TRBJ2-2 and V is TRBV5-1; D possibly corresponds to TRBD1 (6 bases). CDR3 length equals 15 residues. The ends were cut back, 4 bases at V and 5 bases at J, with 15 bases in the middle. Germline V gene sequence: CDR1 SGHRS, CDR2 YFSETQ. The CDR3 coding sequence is TGCGCCAGCAGCATGACAGGTTCTAAAACCGGGGAGCTGTTTTTT. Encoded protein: CASSMTGSKTGELFF. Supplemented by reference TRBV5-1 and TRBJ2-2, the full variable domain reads KAGVTQTPRYLIKTRGQQVTLSCSPISGHRSVSWYQQTPGQGLQFLFEYFSETQRNKGNFPGRFSGRQFSNSRSEMNVSTLELGDSALYLCASSMTGSKTGELFFGEGSRLTVL.

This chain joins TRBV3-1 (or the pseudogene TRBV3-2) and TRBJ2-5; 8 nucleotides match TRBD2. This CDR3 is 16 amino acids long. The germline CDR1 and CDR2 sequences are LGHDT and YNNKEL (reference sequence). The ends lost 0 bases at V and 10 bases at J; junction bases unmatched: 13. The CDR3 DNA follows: TGTGCCAGCAGCCAAGATGGCCGGGGGGGCTCTAGTGGCCAGTACTTC. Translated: CASSQDGRGGSSGQYF.

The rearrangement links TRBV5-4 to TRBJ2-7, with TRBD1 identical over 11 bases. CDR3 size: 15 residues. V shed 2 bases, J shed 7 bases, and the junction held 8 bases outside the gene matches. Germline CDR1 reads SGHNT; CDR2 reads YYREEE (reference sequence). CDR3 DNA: TGTGCCAGCAGCTTACCGGGACAGGGGGGTGTGGAGCAGTACTTC. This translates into CASSLPGQGGVEQYF.

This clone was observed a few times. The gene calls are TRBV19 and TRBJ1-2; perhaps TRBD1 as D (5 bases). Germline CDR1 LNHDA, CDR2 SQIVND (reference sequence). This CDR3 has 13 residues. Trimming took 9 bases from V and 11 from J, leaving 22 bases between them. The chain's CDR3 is CASQTPGLGGYTF. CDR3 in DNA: TGTGCCAGCCAAACTCCGGGACTTGGAGGGTACACCTTC. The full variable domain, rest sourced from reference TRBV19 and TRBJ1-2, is DGGITQSPKYLFRKEGQNVTLSCEQNLNHDAMYWYRQDPGQGLRLIYYSQIVNDFQKGDIAEGYSVSREKKESFPLTVTSAQKNPTAFYLCASQTPGLGGYTFGSGTRLTVV.

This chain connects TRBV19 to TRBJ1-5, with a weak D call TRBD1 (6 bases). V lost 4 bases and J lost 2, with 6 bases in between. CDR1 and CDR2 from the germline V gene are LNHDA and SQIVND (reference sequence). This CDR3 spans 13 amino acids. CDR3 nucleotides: TGTGCCAGTAGTACAGGGGGCAATCAGCCCCAGCATTTT. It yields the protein CASSTGGNQPQHF.

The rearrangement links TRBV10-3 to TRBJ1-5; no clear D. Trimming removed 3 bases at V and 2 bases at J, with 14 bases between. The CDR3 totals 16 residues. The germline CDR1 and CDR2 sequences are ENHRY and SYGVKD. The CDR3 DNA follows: TGTGCCATCAGTGATGTGGGTTACGGGGGCAATCAGCCCCAGCATTTT. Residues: CAISDVGYGGNQPQHF.

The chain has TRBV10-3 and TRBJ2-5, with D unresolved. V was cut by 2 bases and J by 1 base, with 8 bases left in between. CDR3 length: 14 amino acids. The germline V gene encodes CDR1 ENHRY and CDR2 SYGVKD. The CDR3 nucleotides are TGTGCCATCAGTGAGGGGCAGACCCAAGAGACCCAGTACTTC. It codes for CAISEGQTQETQYF.

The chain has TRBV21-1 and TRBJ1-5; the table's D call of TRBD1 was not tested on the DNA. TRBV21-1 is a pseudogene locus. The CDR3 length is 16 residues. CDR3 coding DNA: TGTGCCAGCAATAGTATGACAGGGGAAACTAATCAGCCCCAGCATTTT. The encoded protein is CASNSMTGETNQPQHF.

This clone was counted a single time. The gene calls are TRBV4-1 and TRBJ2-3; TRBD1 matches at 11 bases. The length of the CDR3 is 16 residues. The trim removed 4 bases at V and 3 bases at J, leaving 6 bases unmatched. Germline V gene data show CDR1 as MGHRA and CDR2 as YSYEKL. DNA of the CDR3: TGCGCCAGCAGCCGCGGCGGGGACAGGGGGACAGATACGCAGTATTTT. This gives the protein CASSRGGDRGTDTQYF.

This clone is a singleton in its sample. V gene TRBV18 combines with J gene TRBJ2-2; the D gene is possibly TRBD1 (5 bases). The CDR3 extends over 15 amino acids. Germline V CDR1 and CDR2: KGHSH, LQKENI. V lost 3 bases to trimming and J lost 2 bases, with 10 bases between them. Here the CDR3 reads CASSPDRLNTGELFF. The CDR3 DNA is TGTGCCAGCTCACCCGACAGATTAAACACCGGGGAGCTGTTTTTT.

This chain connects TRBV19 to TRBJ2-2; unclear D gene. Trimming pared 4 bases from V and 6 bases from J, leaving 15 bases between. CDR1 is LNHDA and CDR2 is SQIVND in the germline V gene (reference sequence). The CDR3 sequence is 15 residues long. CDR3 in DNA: TGTGCCAGTAGTACGCGGTTCATCGAGGCCGGGGAGCTGTTTTTT. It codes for CASSTRFIEAGELFF.

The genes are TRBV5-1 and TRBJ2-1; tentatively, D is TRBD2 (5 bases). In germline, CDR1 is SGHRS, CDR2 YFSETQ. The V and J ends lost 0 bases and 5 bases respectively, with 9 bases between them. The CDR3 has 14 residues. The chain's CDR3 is CASSLGEKDNEQFF. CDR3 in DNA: TGCGCCAGCAGCTTGGGGGAGAAGGACAATGAGCAGTTCTTC.

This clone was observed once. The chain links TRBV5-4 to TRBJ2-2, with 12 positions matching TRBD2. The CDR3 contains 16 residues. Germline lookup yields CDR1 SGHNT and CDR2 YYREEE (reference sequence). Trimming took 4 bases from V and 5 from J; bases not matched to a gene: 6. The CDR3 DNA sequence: TGTGCCAGCAGCACCCCTAGCGGGGGGGGAACCGGGGAGCTGTTTTTT. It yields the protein CASSTPSGGGTGELFF.

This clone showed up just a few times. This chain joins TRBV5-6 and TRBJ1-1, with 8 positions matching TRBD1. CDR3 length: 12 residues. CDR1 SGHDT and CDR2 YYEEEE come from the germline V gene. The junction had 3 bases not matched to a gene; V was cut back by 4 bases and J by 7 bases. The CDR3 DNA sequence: TGTGCCAGCAGCAGGACAGGGAATGAAGCTTTCTTT. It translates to CASSRTGNEAFF.

The CDR3 DNA follows: TGTGCCAGCAGTCCCTCTTGGGGGGTAAACACTGAAGCTTTCTTT. It is translated as CASSPSWGVNTEAFF. The chain combines TRBV27 with TRBJ1-1; D might be TRBD1 (5 bases). Looked up from germline, CDR1 is MNHEY and CDR2 is SMNVEV (reference sequence). Trimming stripped 5 bases from V and 2 bases from J, with 15 bases between. The CDR3 is 15 amino acids.

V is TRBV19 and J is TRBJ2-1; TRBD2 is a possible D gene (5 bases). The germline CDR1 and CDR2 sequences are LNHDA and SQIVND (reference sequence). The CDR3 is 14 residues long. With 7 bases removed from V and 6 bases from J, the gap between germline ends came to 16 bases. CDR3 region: CASNRLNNGNEQFF. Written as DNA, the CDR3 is TGTGCCAGTAATCGACTAAATAATGGCAATGAGCAGTTCTTC.

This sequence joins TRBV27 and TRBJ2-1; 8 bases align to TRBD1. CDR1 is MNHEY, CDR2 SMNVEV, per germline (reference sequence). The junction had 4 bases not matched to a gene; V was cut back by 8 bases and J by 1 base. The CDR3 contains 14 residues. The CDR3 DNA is TGTGCCAGCGGCGACAGGGGATCCTACAATGAGCAGTTCTTC. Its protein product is CASGDRGSYNEQFF.

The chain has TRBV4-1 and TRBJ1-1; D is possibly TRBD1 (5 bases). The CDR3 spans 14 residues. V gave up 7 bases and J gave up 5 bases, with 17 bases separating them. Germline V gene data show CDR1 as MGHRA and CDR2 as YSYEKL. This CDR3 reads CASNSPGGGTEAFF. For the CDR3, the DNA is TGCGCCAGCAACTCCCCCGGGGGAGGTACTGAAGCTTTCTTT.

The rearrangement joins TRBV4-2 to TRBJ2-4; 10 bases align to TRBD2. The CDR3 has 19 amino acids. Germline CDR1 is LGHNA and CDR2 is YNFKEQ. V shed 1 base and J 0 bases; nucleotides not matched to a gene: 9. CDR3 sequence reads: CASSQVLGLAVIAKNIQYF. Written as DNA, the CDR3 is TGTGCCAGCAGCCAAGTTTTAGGACTAGCGGTTATAGCCAAAAACATTCAGTACTTC.

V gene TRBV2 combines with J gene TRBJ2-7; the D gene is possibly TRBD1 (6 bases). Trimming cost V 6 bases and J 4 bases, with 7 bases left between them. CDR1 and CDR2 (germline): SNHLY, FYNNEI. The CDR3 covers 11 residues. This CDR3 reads CASRGAYEQYF. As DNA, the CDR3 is TGTGCCAGCAGGGGGGCTTACGAGCAGTACTTC.

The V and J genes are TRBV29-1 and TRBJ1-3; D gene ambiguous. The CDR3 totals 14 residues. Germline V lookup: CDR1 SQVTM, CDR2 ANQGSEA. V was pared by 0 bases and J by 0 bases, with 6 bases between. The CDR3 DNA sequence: TGCAGCGTTGAAGACAGGTACTCTGGAAACACCATATATTTT. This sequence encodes CSVEDRYSGNTIYF. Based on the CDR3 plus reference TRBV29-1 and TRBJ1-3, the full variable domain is SAVISQKPSRDICQRGTSLTIQCQVDSQVTMMFWYRQQPGQSLTLIATANQGSEATYESGFVIDKFPISRPNLTFSTLTVSNMSPEDSSIYLCSVEDRYSGNTIYFGEGSWLTVV.

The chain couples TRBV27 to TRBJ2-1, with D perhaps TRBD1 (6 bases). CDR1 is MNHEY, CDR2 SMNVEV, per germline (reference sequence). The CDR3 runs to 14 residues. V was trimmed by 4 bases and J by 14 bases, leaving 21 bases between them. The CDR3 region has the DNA TGTGCCAGCAGTTACCGGGACAATGGGGATGTGAAGTTCTTC. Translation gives CASSYRDNGDVKFF.

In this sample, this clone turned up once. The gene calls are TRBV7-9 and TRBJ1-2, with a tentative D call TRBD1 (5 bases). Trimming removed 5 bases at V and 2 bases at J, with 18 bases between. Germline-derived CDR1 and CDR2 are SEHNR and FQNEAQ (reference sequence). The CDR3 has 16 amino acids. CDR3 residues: CASSPSTLTVNYGYTF. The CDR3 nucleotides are TGTGCCAGCAGCCCGTCCACCCTGACAGTGAACTATGGCTACACCTTC.

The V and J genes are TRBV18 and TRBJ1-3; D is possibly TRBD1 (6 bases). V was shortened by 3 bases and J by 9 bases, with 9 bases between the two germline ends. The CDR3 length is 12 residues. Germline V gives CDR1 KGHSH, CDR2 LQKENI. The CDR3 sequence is CASSPRGGTIYF. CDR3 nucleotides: TGTGCCAGCTCACCGCGAGGGGGCACCATATATTTT.